Reported below is one TCR beta chain. The antigen remains unidentified. These data belong to a study of shared clonotypes between healthy human individuals. Notes on the study in general: The small donor group covered limited genetic and exposure diversity. Non-shared clonotypes had lower generation probabilities than clonotypes shared by all four sorted-subset donors. Sequencing depth was a factor that was expected to affect clonotype sharing among donors.

The V segment lost 6 bases and the J segment 8 bases; nucleotides outside the gene matches: 4. Germline V gene data show CDR1 as WSHSY and CDR2 as SAAADI. CDR3 size: 15 residues. Using immunoSEQ multiplex PCR, the repertoire was profiled, and TCRdb retains in-frame clones only, with some absent. In the table there are fewer than 1.4 million clones, approximately 80% of which are singletons. Sequencing was done on a sample of memory CD4+ T cells from PBMCs. Subset defined: CD45RA-negative fraction. This clonotype originated in a man aged 18 to 29 in good health. Some clones in this sample may be carry-over from other donors' samples. The chain uses TRBV10-2 and TRBJ2-1; 16 bases match TRBD2. The CDR3 loop is CASRGLAGGPDEQFF. The CDR3 DNA is TGCGCCAGCAGGGGACTAGCGGGAGGGCCCGATGAGCAGTTCTTC.